This T cell receptor beta chain was identified during a study of CD8 T cells in ankylosing spondylitis. The CDR3 consists of 15 residues. Losses at the gene ends were 7 bases for V and 1 base for J; bases not matched to a gene: 9. TCRdb redid the calling of the 5' RACE reads with MiXCR, one entry per CDR3 protein. The table includes about 250,000 distinct CDR3 sequences, roughly 32% detected once. This receptor was obtained from a male donor with ankylosing spondylitis or in good health (not recorded which). The V and J genes are TRBV12-3 or TRBV12-4 and TRBJ2-5; TRBD1 matches 7 bases. Material for sequencing was blood, either unsorted or a sorted T cell fraction (not recorded which). This chain's CDR3 is CASTTTGRSQETQYF. The DNA for the CDR3 is TGTGCCAGCACCACGACAGGGCGCAGCCAAGAGACCCAGTACTTC.